This TCR beta chain stems from a study of blood T cell repertoires in COVID-19 (dated by TCRdb to 2020 to 2021). For the study in its entirety: Samples from collaborators originated in the United States, Italy and Spain and spanned both the acute and convalescent phases of COVID-19. Nearly every sample came with metadata listing a de-identified subject ID, COVID-19 status, age in years and sex. The repertoires were released in a freely available public database meant as a resource for research on the immune response to SARS-CoV-2. The material from the prospective study consisted of cDNA or gDNA derived from T cells, B-cell-depleted T cells, or PBMCs. The dataset comprised deeply sampled blood TCRbeta repertoires from subjects exposed to, actively infected with, or recovered from COVID-19. Where available, HLA class I and class II types were obtained from metadata supplied by the sample provider rather than from assay-based typing. Samples came from the ongoing ImmuneRACE study (first 160 participants) plus 1,254 subjects from 6 global collaborators. Overall results and qualifications from the work: The amount of clinical and demographic metadata varied by source and participant and was provided uncurated.

Points on this clone: What this receptor recognizes is not known. No clone much larger than this one lies a single base away; base qualities are absent.

TCRbeta CDR3 regions were amplified from genomic DNA using the immunoSEQ Assay, a bias-controlled multiplex PCR. In the source study's methods: Within the assay, amplification of reference gene primers was used to estimate how many nucleated cells each sample contained. To quantify the absolute abundance of each unique TCRbeta CDR3 rearrangement, sequence reads were collapsed and filtered. Productive Simpson clonality was computed per sample as the square root of Simpson's diversity index over productive rearrangements. TCRdb obtained this table from immuneACCESS and retained in-frame rearrangements with V and J assigned. These tables miss some clones; where compared with another copy, unresolved V genes account for less than half of the shortfall, and the remainder is unexplained. The DNA was the basis for D and trimming; V, J and clone size are from that table. This sample gives roughly 500,000 clones in total; 89% of them show up just once. The top ten clones comprise 0.7% to 1% of the sample.

One collaborating source in Seattle enrolled patients while the patients were actively infected and followed the patients over time throughout the course of disease. The collaborating institutions used their own protocols to collect whole blood in K2EDTA tubes. For TCRbeta analysis, collaborators shipped samples in one of three forms: frozen whole blood, isolated PBMCs, or DNA extracted from either of those sample types. From V the trimming removes 4 bases and from J it removes 6 bases, while the gene matches leave 6 bases of the junction unaccounted for. CDR1 and CDR2 are drawn from the germline V gene (reference sequence): SEHNR, FQNEAQ. The CDR3 runs 15 residues from the cysteine to the phenylalanine. Of all the DNA, just the CDR3 is kept, 45 bases in frame from base 1.

The material sequenced was peripheral blood. This chain joins TRBV7-9 to TRBJ2-1, and 10 bases in between align with TRBD1. This receptor was obtained from a man between 18 and 29 years old with COVID-19, enrolled during active disease. The CDR3 region reads CASSSPGQGPNEQFF. At the DNA level, the sequence is TGTGCCAGCAGCTCGCCGGGACAGGGGCCCAATGAGCAGTTCTTC.